Listed here are 10 T cell receptor beta chains from one sample, sequenced in a study of blood T cell repertoires in COVID-19. Produced via immunoSEQ multiplex PCR; TCRdb's table is partial and in-frame only. The profile covers 170,000 or so clones, with less than 90% appearing a single time and less than 10% taken by the ten largest. The material sequenced was peripheral blood. Source of these receptors: a woman in her seventies with COVID-19, enrolled during active disease.

The rearrangement uses TRBV7-2 and TRBJ2-2, with TRBD2 matching over 8 bases. The V segment lost 6 bases and the J segment 3 bases; nucleotides outside the gene matches: 6. CDR1 and CDR2 from the germline V gene are SGHTA and FQGNSA. This CDR3 has 15 residues. The CDR3 DNA reads TGTGCCAGCAGAGGGGTAGCGGGATACACCGGGGAGCTGTTTTTT. Translating gives CASRGVAGYTGELFF.

The CDR3 nucleotides read TGTGCCTGCCCTGGGCGGGAGGGCCGGAATGAGCAGTTCTTC. Its translation is CACPGREGRNEQFF. The chain is built from TRBV30 and TRBJ2-1; 9 bases align to TRBD2. V shed 6 bases and J 7 bases; nucleotides not matched to a gene: 10. Looked up from germline, CDR1 is GTSNPN and CDR2 is SVGIG (reference sequence). This CDR3 has 14 amino acids.

The V gene is TRBV7-2, the J gene TRBJ2-1; 8 positions match TRBD1. The CDR3 has 15 residues. With V trimmed by 4 bases and J by 6 bases, 8 bases remained unmatched. Germline V lookup: CDR1 SGHTA, CDR2 FQGNSA. As DNA, the CDR3 is TGTGCCAGCAGCTCCCGGGACAGGCCGATCAATGAGCAGTTCTTC. Its translation is CASSSRDRPINEQFF. Using reference TRBV7-2 and TRBJ2-1 for the parts outside the CDR3, the full variable domain is GAGVSQSPSNKVTEKGKDVELRCDPISGHTALYWYRQSLGQGLEFLIYFQGNSAPDKSGLPSDRFSAERTGGSVSTLTIQRTQQEDSAVYLCASSSRDRPINEQFFGPGTRLTVL.

This clone was recorded many times. The chain couples TRBV11-2 to TRBJ1-4; no definite D call. Looked up from germline, CDR1 is SGHAT and CDR2 is FQNNGV. The CDR3 has 15 residues. Between the trimmed V and J ends, which lost 6 bases and 4 bases, there was a span of 15 bases. CDR3 DNA sequence: TGTGCCAGCAGACAACGCGGAGGGATTAATGAAAAACTGTTTTTT. Protein sequence: CASRQRGGINEKLFF.

The V call is TRBV7-2, the J call TRBJ2-5; D unclear. Germline V gene lookup returns CDR1 SGHTA and CDR2 FQGNSA. V dropped 4 bases and J dropped 4 bases, with 4 bases sitting between them. This CDR3 spans 11 amino acids. The CDR3, as DNA: TGTGCCAGCAGCTCCTCAGAGACCCAGTACTTC. It translates to CASSSSETQYF.

The chain links TRBV5-6 to TRBJ2-3, with TRBD1 as a possible D gene (6 bases). CDR1 and CDR2 (germline): SGHDT, YYEEEE. This CDR3 has 12 amino acids. V was cut by 4 bases and J by 11 bases, with 14 bases left in between. The CDR3 spells CASSPILGGQYF. The CDR3 bases are TGTGCCAGCAGCCCCATTCTAGGGGGGCAGTATTTT.

On this clone itself: Different DNA sequences within this sample yield the same CDR3. This chain uses TRBV5-5 with TRBJ2-3, with D possibly matching TRBD1 (6 bases). Germline V gene lookup returns CDR1 SGHKS and CDR2 YYEKEE (reference sequence). V was shortened by 2 bases and J by 2 bases, with 9 bases between the two germline ends. This CDR3 is 14 amino acids long. The CDR3 DNA is TGTGCCAGCAGCTTCCGGGACAACACAGATACGCAGTATTTT. It is translated as CASSFRDNTDTQYF. The variable domain in full, completed from reference TRBV5-5 and TRBJ2-3, reads DAGVTQSPTHLIKTRGQQVTLRCSPISGHKSVSWYQQVLGQGPQFIFQYYEKEERGRGNFPDRFSARQFPNYSSELNVNALLLGDSALYLCASSFRDNTDTQYFGPGTRLTVL.

This chain links TRBV29-1 with TRBJ2-1; D may be TRBD1 (6 bases). V lost 7 bases and J 2 bases, leaving 18 bases between the germline ends. Germline CDR1 and CDR2: SQVTM and ANQGSEA. CDR3 size: 15 residues. The CDR3 DNA sequence: TGCAGCGCTTTCACCAGGGGCGCCCCCTACAATGAGCAGTTCTTC. It specifies CSAFTRGAPYNEQFF.

This clone has only a few counts. The rearrangement links TRBV28 to TRBJ2-2; 10 bases align to TRBD2. The length of the CDR3 is 16 residues. The germline V gene has CDR1 MDHEN and CDR2 SYDVKM. With V trimmed by 6 bases and J by 5 bases, 9 bases remained unmatched. CDR3 in DNA: TGTGCCAGCAGGCCTCCTAGCGGGAGTCGAACCGGGGAGCTGTTTTTT. Its protein product is CASRPPSGSRTGELFF.

This chain joins TRBV30 and TRBJ1-2, with 7 positions matching TRBD1. CDR1 and CDR2 (germline): GTSNPN, SVGIG (reference sequence). The CDR3 contains 15 residues. V gave up 4 bases and J gave up 2 bases; unmatched junction bases: 10. The CDR3 nucleotides are TGTGCCTGGACCTCGACAGGGATTGCCAACTATGGCTACACCTTC. Translation gives CAWTSTGIANYGYTF.